This T cell receptor beta chain was recovered during a study of CD8+ T cells in alopecia areata. About the study: It was oral tofacitinib, at 5 to 10 mg twice daily, that treated patients received.

cDNA prepared by RNA extraction and subsequent reverse transcription served as the template for sequencing. Clones were read by immunoSEQ multiplex PCR, and TCRdb kept only the in-frame ones, dropping some. This table holds hundreds of thousands of clones, 50% to 60% found once. Study-wide results and caveats: Normal scalp showed lower clonality than lesional scalp, especially alopecia totalis/universalis.

The study team obtained lesional scalp punch biopsies and peripheral blood from alopecia areata patients. V lost 4 bases, J lost 15 bases, and 22 bases lay in between. This CDR3 spans 13 amino acids. Germline CDR1 GTSNPN, CDR2 SVGIG (reference sequence). Comments on this clone: Its antigen is not known.

The clonotype was recovered from a human donor with alopecia areata. The chain carries TRBV30 and TRBJ2-1; possibly TRBD1 or TRBD2 for D (6 bases each). The sample consisted of CD4+ T cells sorted from blood, taken at week 0. CDR3 protein: CAWTPPGAPISFF. The CDR3 DNA follows: TGTGCCTGGACCCCCCCGGGGGCGCCCATCTCGTTCTTC.